This T cell receptor (beta chain) was captured in a study of patients and donors after allogeneic stem cell transplantation. The CDR3 loop spans 13 amino acids. The germline V and J ends were trimmed by 4 bases and 2 bases, with 5 bases remaining between them. The germline V gene has CDR1 MDHEN and CDR2 SYDVKM. TCRdb independently ran MiXCR on the RT-PCR reads; one entry per CDR3 protein. The sample holds about 200,000 distinct CDR3 sequences, 41% seen once. J is TRBJ2-2 and V is TRBV28; D unclear. This receptor was obtained from a human donor who was either an allogeneic HSCT recipient or a stem cell or donor lymphocyte infusion donor (not recorded which). It is not recorded whose cells these are; they may come from a transplant donor. Sequenced sample: blood, either unsorted or a sorted T cell fraction (not recorded which). CDR3 in amino acids: CASSSPNTGELFF. The DNA of the CDR3 is TGTGCCAGCAGTTCACCAAACACCGGGGAGCTGTTTTTT.